The clone carrying this T cell receptor (beta chain) appeared many times. A TCRbeta library incorporating unique molecular identifiers was prepared. Via MiXCR, TCRdb re-called the PCR reads, giving one row per CDR3 protein. The sample has hundreds of thousands of distinct CDR3 sequences, approximately 17% seen once. These data are taken from a study of T-cell reconstitution after alpha-beta-depleted transplantation in children. V was cut by 5 bases and J by 5 bases, with 6 bases left in between. Germline V gene lookup returns CDR1 DFQATT and CDR2 SNEGSKA (reference sequence). The CDR3 runs to 10 residues.

The TCR comes from a human donor who donated a stem cell graft to a child with acute myeloid leukemia. The chain is built from TRBV20-1 and TRBJ2-5; no clear D. This sample comprised PBMCs from the stem cell graft donor, obtained from the stem cell graft. The CDR3 DNA reads TGCAGTGCTTCACTGGAGACCCAGTACTTC. Encoded protein: CSASLETQYF.